This TCR beta chain was obtained from a study of CD8+CD57+ T cells in acquired aplastic anemia. Study-level information: Sorted CD4+ and CD8+ cell DNA averaged roughly 3.2 ug.

According to the study, genomic DNA was the template for TCR beta VDJ and CDR3 profiling. TCRdb ran MiXCR on the reads and lists one entry per CDR3 protein. Of 200,000 to 300,000 distinct CDR3 sequences listed, about 80% are singletons. V was pared by 6 bases and J by 13 bases, with 22 bases between. CDR1 and CDR2 (germline): SGHTA, FQGNSA. The CDR3 contains 14 residues. Those patients picked for sequencing had displayed CD8+CD57+ cell expansion on flow cytometry. The study's findings and limits: The number of CD8+ CDR3 sequences shared by patients and controls was fewer than 35. Patients were compared with controls for CD8+ Simpson's diversity, and no significant difference emerged.

In regard to this clonotype: What it binds is unknown.

V and J are TRBV7-2 and TRBJ1-5; D gene ambiguous. The specimen was sorted CD4+, CD8+, or CD8+CD57+ T cells (not recorded which) from PBMCs. The clonotype was recovered from a human donor with aplastic anemia. CDR3 protein: CASSDAYSNETQHF. As DNA, the CDR3 is TGTGCCAGCAGTGATGCTTATAGCAACGAGACGCAGCATTTT.